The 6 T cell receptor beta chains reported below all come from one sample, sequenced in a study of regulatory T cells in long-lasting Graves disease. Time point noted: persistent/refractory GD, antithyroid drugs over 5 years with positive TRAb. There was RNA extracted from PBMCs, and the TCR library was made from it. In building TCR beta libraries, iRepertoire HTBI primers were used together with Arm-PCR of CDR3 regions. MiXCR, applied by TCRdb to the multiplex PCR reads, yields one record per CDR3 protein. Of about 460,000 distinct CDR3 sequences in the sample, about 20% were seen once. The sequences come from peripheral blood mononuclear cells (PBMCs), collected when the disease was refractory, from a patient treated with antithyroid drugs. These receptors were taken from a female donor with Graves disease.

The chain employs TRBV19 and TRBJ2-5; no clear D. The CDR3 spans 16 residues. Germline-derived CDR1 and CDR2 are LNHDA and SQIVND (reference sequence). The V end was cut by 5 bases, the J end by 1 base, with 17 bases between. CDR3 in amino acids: CASSALGGPSQETQYF. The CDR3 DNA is TGTGCCAGTAGTGCCTTAGGCGGACCATCCCAAGAGACCCAGTACTTC.

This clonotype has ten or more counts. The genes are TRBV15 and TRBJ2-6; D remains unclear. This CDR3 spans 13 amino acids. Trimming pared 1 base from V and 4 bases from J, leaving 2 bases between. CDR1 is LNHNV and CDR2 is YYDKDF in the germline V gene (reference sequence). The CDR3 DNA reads TGTGCCACCAGCAGAGCCGGGGCCAACGTCCTGACTTTC. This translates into CATSRAGANVLTF.

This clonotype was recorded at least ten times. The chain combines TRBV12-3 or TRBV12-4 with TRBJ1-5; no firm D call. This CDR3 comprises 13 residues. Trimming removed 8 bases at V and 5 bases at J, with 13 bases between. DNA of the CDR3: TGTGCCAGCCGCCTCGAAGTAGATCAGCCCCAGCATTTT. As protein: CASRLEVDQPQHF.

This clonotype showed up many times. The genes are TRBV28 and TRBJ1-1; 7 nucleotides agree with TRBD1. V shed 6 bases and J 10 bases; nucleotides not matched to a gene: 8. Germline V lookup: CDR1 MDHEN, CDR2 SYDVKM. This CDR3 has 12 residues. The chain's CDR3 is CASRDQGDRAFF. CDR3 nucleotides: TGTGCCAGCAGAGACCAGGGGGATCGAGCTTTCTTT.

CDR3 nucleotide sequence: TGCGCCAGCAGCCATGACAGGGAGGGGACAACCCCTGAAGCTTTCTTT. Translated: CASSHDREGTTPEAFF. The chain combines TRBV4-3 with TRBJ1-1; 7 bases are shared with TRBD1. The CDR3 spans 16 residues. The V gene end was trimmed by 3 bases and the J gene end by 6 bases; junction bases not matched to a gene: 13. Germline loops: CDR1 LGHNA, CDR2 YSLEER.

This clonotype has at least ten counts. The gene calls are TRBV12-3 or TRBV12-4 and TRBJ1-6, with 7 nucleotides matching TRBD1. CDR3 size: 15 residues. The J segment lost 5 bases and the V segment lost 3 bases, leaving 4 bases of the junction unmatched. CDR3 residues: CASSFSGGDNSPLHF. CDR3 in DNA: TGTGCCAGCAGTTTCTCAGGGGGTGATAATTCACCCCTCCACTTT.